Described below is a single TCR beta chain sequence and its context. The sample is drawn from a study of tumor T cells in aggressive B-cell lymphoma. The data were produced by immunoSEQ multiplex PCR, yet TCRdb's version contains in-frame clones alone and is incomplete. The table has some 800 clones, around 81% seen once; the top ten hold roughly 6.2%. The receptor's source is an adult with diffuse large B cell lymphoma. The sequencing input was tumor tissue.

CDR3 sequence (DNA): TGTGCCAGCAGTACCACCGAGCGGGAGCTGTATGAGCAGTTCTTC. Amino acid sequence: CASSTTERELYEQFF. The rearrangement joins TRBV27 to TRBJ2-1, with 8 bases matching TRBD2. Germline V gene sequence: CDR1 MNHEY, CDR2 SMNVEV (reference sequence). The CDR3 length is 15 residues. V shed 5 bases, J shed 8 bases, and the junction held 11 bases outside the gene matches.